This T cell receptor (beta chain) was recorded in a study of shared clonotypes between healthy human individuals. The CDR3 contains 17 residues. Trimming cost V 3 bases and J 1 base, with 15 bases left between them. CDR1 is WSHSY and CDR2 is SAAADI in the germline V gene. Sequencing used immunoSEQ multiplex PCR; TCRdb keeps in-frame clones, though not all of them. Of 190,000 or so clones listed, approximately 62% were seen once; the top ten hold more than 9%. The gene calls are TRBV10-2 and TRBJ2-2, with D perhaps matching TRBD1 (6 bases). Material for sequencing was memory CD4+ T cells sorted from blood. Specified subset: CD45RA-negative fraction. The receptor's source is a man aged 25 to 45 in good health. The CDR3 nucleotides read TGCGCCAGCAGTGATATTTGGGGGACAAGGAACACCGGGGAGCTGTTTTTT. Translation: CASSDIWGTRNTGELFF.